This T cell receptor beta chain was recovered during a study of cytomegalovirus exposure and HLA in healthy donors. The PCR used 60 Vbeta and 13 Jbeta primers. The data were produced by immunoSEQ multiplex PCR, yet TCRdb's version contains in-frame clones alone and is incomplete. The sample contains over 130,000 clones, about 75% of which appear only once. Deletions cut 3 bases from V and 2 bases from J, with 8 bases between. CDR3 length: 14 residues. Germline CDR1 reads SGHDN; CDR2 reads FVKESK. The J gene is TRBJ2-1, the V gene TRBV14; the D gene is possibly TRBD2 (7 bases). The sample comprised PBMCs. This TCR derives from a woman aged 25 to 39 in good health and CMV-seronegative. The CDR3 DNA reads as TGTGCCAGCAGCCAGGGGGGGCCCTACAATGAGCAGTTCTTC. Translating gives CASSQGGPYNEQFF.